This section outlines one T cell receptor (beta chain) sequence together with its context. This record comes from a study of blood T cell repertoires in COVID-19. The overall study: COVID-19 samples, acute and convalescent, were from the United States, Italy and Spain. T cells, B-cell-depleted T cells, or PBMCs supplied cDNA or gDNA.

The CDR3 is 12 residues long. The germline CDR1 and CDR2 sequences are LNHDA and SQIVND (reference sequence). V lost 5 bases and J 10 bases, leaving 13 bases between the germline ends. Authors' analysis steps: Reference gene primer amplification in the assay estimated nucleated cell counts. Repertoires were generated with immunoSEQ multiplex PCR, while TCRdb's copy carries only in-frame clones and drops some. For V, J and clone size, that table is used; D and trimming come from the DNA. The table shows tens of thousands of clones, with approximately 80% occurring only once. Sample: peripheral blood. This receptor was identified in a woman of 80 years or more with active or convalescent COVID-19. The chain recombines TRBV19 with TRBJ2-3, with D possibly being TRBD1 (5 bases). CDR3 residues: CASSALQEPQYF. As DNA, the CDR3 is TGTGCCAGTAGTGCTTTACAGGAACCGCAGTATTTT.